One sample yielded the 5 T cell receptor beta chains listed below, sequenced in a study of T cell changes during pregnancy in multiple sclerosis. Produced via immunoSEQ multiplex PCR; TCRdb's table is partial and in-frame only. Of 25,000 to 35,000 clones listed, nearly 90% are singletons. The sequenced sample was CD8+ T cells from peripheral blood mononuclear cells, obtained in the second trimester of pregnancy. The receptors here all came from a female donor with multiple sclerosis, enrolled in a pregnancy study.

The genes are TRBV7-3 and TRBJ2-1; TRBD2 matches 14 bases. Germline V gives CDR1 SGHTA, CDR2 FQGTGA. With 5 bases clipped from V and 16 bases from J, the junction kept 10 bases outside the gene matches. There are 14 residues in the CDR3. The CDR3 DNA is TGTGCCAGCAGCCTTGGACTAGCGGGGGGCCCTTTCTTCTTC. Translated, it gives CASSLGLAGGPFFF.

CDR3 in DNA: TGTGCCAGCAGAGACAGGGGGCGGAACACTGAAGCTTTCTTT. This encodes CASRDRGRNTEAFF. The chain has TRBV27 and TRBJ1-1; TRBD1 matches at 10 bases. V shed 6 bases, J shed 1 base, and the junction held 2 bases outside the gene matches. CDR1 is MNHEY, CDR2 SMNVEV, per germline (reference sequence). This CDR3 comprises 14 residues.

V and J are TRBV9 and TRBJ2-1; tentatively, D is TRBD1 (5 bases). V gave up 4 bases and J gave up 9 bases, with 11 bases separating them. Germline CDR1 is SGDLS and CDR2 is YYNGEE. This CDR3 has 12 residues. This chain's CDR3 is CASSLLQGEQFF. CDR3 nucleotide sequence: TGTGCCAGCAGCCTCTTGCAGGGTGAGCAGTTCTTC.

The V gene is TRBV7-6, the J gene TRBJ1-1; D possibly corresponds to TRBD1 (5 bases). CDR3 size: 17 residues. Trimming left V 2 bases short and J 1 base short, with 17 bases between. Germline V gene sequence: CDR1 SGHVS, CDR2 FNYEAQ. The CDR3 here is CASSLTTVGGRNTEAFF. CDR3 nucleotide sequence: TGTGCCAGCAGCTTAACGACCGTGGGGGGAAGGAACACTGAAGCTTTCTTT.

This clone was seen once. V gene TRBV9 combines with J gene TRBJ2-3; 10 positions agree with TRBD2. The germline CDR1 and CDR2 sequences are SGDLS and YYNGEE. CDR3 length: 18 residues. Trimming cost V 0 bases and J 2 bases; bases outside gene matches: 9. CDR3 protein: CASSVDRGGTSATDTQYF. CDR3 DNA sequence: TGTGCCAGCAGCGTAGATAGGGGGGGGACTAGCGCCACAGATACGCAGTATTTT.